This T cell receptor beta chain was recovered during a study of beta chain features in type 1 diabetes. Whole-study context: All samples yielded 85 million to 130 million examined sorted cells.

This clone was observed a handful of times. Its antigen is currently unknown. With 4 bases clipped from V and 5 bases from J, the junction kept 5 bases outside the gene matches. This CDR3 region has 15 residues. The germline V gene encodes CDR1 SGHTA and CDR2 FQGNSA. The investigators reverse transcribed all of the isolated RNA, so they sequenced expressed TCRB transcripts. Naive, central memory and regulatory T cell samples yielded approximately 3.3 million reads on average. The table came from immunoSEQ multiplex PCR; TCRdb's copy has only in-frame clones and leaves some out. The table shows under 450,000 clones, with around 15% occurring only once. Study-level points and caveats: Among patients with Type 1 diabetes, TCRB CDR3s were moderately but significantly shorter in every one of the four CD4+ subsets. Possible PCR preference for shorter templates applied equally to patients and controls.

Sequencing was performed on naive CD4+ T cells from blood. V gene TRBV7-2 combines with J gene TRBJ2-5, with 12 bases identical to TRBD2. This clonotype was obtained from a woman aged 18 to 35 in good health. CDR3 sequence (DNA): TGTGCCAGCAGCTACCGACTAGCGGGAGAGGAGACCCAGTACTTC. This encodes CASSYRLAGEETQYF.